The entry below gives a single TCR beta chain sequence along with its context. Its recognized antigen is unknown. Without the conserved terminal phenylalanine or tryptophan, this CDR3 likely stems from a read error. The data derive from a study of CD8+CD57+ T cells in acquired aplastic anemia (dated by TCRdb to the late 2010s). Concerning the study at large: Extracted DNA from sorted CD4+ and CD8+ cells averaged approximately 3 ug, ranging from about 0.19 to 30 ug. Healthy donor samples averaged roughly 9.8 million reads for CD4+ and 11 million to 14 million for CD8+ cells.

As encoded in the germline V gene (reference sequence), CDR1 is LNHDA while CDR2 is SQIVND. The CDR3 is made up of 15 amino acids, end residues included. The sequence is cut down to CDR3 DNA, 45 bases in frame from base 1. V has 5 bases trimmed and J has 5 bases trimmed; junction bases matching no gene number 10. Genomic DNA was used as template for profiling of TCR beta VDJ combinations and CDR3 sequences. TCR repertoire sequencing was run on an Illumina HiSeq 2000. The original pipeline was this. Repertoire assessment relied on Simpson's diversity index, CDR3 size and DJ length profiles, and TRBV/TRBJ rearrangement plots. The immunodominant clone was defined as the most abundant DNA sequence in deep sequencing data. CDR3 amino acid sequences were checked for sharing across subjects and were also compared against the VDJdb database and published repertoires. TCRdb passed the public sequencing reads through fastp at Q25 and MiXCR, retaining productive beta sequences. CDR3 protein duplicates are merged, each entry listing the most common genes and DNA. The V and J calls were determined by TCRdb, not by the authors. The sample table records around 190,000 distinct CDR3 sequences; around 60% of these occur just once. 25% to 35% of the sample is taken by the ten largest.

TCR repertoires of sorted CD4+ and CD8+ blood T cells from severe aplastic anemia patients and healthy subjects were deep-sequenced in the study. Ficoll-Paque density gradient centrifugation was used to isolate peripheral blood mononuclear cells. Before DNA was extracted, CD4+ and CD8+ T cells were sorted using either FACS or magnetic beads. Points the paper makes about the study in general: Between patients and healthy controls, no significant difference in CD8+ Simpson's diversity was found (P=0.060). Around 27 CD8+ CDR3 sequences were found to be shared between patients and controls, but these sequences appeared to be highly expressed in patients and within the immunodominant clones of the patients.

Specimen: sorted CD4+, CD8+, or CD8+CD57+ T cells (not recorded which) from PBMCs. The chain is made from TRBV19 and TRBJ1-1; TRBD1 aligns with 8 central bases. The TCR originated in a human donor in good health. The CDR3 in this case is CASSRQGNFETEAFS. The DNA is TGTGCCAGTAGTCGACAGGGGAACTTCGAGACTGAAGCTTTCTCT.